The 4 T cell receptor beta chains in this list originate from one sample, sequenced in a study of blood T cell repertoires in COVID-19 (dated by TCRdb to 2018 to 2020). The library was produced with the immunoSEQ multiplex PCR assay. The clones in this table, taken by TCRdb from immuneACCESS, are in-frame only. Not every clone is retained; where verified, under half of the shortfall comes from an unresolved V gene, and the cause of the rest is unknown. For this sample the table gives some 26,000 clones, of which roughly 76% were detected only once. Of the sample, approximately 41% falls within the top ten clones. The source material was peripheral blood. The receptors derive from a man between 65 and 80 years old with acute or convalescent COVID-19.

This clone is a singleton in its sample. The chain carries TRBV4-3 and TRBJ2-3, with D tentatively TRBD1 (5 bases). Trimming cost V 0 bases and J 1 base, with 8 bases left between them. The CDR3 runs 15 residues. CDR1 and CDR2 (germline): LGHNA, YSLEER. The CDR3 loop reads CASSQEATGTDTQYF. The CDR3, as DNA: TGCGCCAGCAGCCAAGAGGCGACAGGCACAGATACGCAGTATTTT.

The V gene is TRBV28, the J gene TRBJ1-6; 7 positions agree with TRBD1. The J segment lost 15 bases and the V segment lost 4 bases, leaving 15 bases of the junction unmatched. CDR1 is MDHEN and CDR2 is SYDVKM in the germline V gene. This CDR3 is built from 15 residues. Here the CDR3 reads CASSSSAGGGGSLHF. CDR3 DNA: TGTGCCAGCAGTTCCAGTGCAGGGGGAGGAGGGAGCCTCCACTTT.

The chain is built from TRBV6-5 and TRBJ1-5; 7 bases agree with TRBD1. The ends lost 5 bases at V and 7 bases at J; junction bases unmatched: 5. Germline CDR1 reads MNHEY; CDR2 reads SVGAGI. The CDR3 loop spans 13 amino acids. CDR3: CASSPGQMQPQHF. The CDR3 region has the DNA TGTGCCAGCAGTCCGGGACAGATGCAGCCCCAGCATTTT.

The chain has TRBV27 and TRBJ1-2; D might be TRBD1 (6 bases). The CDR3 covers 16 residues. The V end was cut by 0 bases, the J end by 2 bases, with 13 bases between. Per germline, CDR1 MNHEY and CDR2 SMNVEV (reference sequence). CDR3 sequence: CASSLSSRTANYGYTF. The CDR3 coding sequence is TGTGCCAGCAGTTTATCATCCCGGACAGCCAACTATGGCTACACCTTC.